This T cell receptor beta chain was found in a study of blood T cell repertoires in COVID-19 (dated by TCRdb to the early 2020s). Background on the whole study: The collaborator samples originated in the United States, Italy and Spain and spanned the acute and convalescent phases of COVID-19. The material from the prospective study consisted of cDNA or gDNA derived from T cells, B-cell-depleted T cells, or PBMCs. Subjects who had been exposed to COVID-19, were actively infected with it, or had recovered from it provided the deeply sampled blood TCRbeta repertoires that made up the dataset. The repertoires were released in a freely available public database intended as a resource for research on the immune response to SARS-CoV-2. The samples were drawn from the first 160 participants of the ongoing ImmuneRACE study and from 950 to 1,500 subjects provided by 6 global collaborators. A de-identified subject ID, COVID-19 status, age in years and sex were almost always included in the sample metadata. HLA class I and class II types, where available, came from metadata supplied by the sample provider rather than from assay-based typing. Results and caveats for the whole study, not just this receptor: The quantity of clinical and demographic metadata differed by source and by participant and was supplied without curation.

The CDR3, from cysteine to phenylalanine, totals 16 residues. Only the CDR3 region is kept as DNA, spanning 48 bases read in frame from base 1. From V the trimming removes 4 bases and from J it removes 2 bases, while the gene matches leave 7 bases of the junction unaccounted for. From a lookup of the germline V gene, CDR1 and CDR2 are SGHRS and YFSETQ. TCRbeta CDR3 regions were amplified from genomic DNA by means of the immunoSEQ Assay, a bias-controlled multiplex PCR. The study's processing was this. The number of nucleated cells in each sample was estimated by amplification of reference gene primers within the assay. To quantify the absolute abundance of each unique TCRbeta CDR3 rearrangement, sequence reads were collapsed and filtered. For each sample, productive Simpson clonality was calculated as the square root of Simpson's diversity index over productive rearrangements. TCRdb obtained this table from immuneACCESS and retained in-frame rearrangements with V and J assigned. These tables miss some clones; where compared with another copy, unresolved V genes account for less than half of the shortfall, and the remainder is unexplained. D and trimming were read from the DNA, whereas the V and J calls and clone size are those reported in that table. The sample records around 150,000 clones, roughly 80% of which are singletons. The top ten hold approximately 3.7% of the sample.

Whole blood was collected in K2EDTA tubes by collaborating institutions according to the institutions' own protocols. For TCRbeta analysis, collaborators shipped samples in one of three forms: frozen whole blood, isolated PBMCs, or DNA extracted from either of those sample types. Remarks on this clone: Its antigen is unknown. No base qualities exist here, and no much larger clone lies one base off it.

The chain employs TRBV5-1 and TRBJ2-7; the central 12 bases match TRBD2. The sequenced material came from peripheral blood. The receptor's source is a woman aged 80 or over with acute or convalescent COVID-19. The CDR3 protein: CASSPGTSGPTYEQYF. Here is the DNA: TGCGCCAGCAGCCCTGGGACTAGCGGGCCAACCTACGAGCAGTACTTC.